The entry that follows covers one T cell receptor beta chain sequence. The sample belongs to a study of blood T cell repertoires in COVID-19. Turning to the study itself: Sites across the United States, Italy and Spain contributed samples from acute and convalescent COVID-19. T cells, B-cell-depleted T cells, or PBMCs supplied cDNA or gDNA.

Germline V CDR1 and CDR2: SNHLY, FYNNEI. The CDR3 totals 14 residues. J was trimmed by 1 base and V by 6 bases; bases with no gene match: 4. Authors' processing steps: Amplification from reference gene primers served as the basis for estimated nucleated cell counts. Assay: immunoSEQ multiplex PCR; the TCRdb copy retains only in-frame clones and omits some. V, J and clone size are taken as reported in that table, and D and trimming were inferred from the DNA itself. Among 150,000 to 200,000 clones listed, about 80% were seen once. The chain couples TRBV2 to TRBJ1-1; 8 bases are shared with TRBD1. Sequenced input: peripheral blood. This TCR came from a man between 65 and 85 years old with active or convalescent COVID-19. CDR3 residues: CASSPTGANTEAFF. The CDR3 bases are TGTGCCAGCAGCCCGACAGGGGCGAACACTGAAGCTTTCTTT.